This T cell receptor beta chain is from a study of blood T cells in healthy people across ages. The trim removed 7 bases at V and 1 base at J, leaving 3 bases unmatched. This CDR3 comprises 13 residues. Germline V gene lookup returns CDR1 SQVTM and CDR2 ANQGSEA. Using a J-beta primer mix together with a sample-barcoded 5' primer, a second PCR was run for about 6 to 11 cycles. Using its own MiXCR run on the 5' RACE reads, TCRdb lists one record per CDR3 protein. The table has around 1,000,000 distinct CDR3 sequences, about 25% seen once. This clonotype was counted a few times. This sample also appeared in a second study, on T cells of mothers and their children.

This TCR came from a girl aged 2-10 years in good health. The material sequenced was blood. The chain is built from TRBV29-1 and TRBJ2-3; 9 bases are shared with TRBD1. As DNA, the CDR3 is TGCAGCGACCGGGACAGGGGCACAGATACGCAGTATTTT. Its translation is CSDRDRGTDTQYF.